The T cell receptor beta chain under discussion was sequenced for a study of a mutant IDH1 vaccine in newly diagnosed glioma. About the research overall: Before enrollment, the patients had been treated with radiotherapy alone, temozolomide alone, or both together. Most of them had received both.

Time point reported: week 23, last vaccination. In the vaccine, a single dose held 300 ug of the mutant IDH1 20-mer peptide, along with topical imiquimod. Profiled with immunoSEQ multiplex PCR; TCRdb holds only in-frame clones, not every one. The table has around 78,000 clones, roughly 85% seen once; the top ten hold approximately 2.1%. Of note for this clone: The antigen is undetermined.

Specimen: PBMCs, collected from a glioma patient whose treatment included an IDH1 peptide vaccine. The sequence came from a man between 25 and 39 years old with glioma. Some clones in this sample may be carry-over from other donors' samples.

CDR3: CASSQGEGGVPQETQYF. In DNA, the CDR3 is TGCGCCAGCAGCCAAGGGGAGGGCGGGGTCCCTCAAGAGACCCAGTACTTC. The J gene is TRBJ2-5, the V gene TRBV4-3; 7 bases map to TRBD2. Germline CDR1 LGHNA, CDR2 YSLEER. Losses at the gene ends were 1 base for V and 2 bases for J; bases not matched to a gene: 10. The CDR3 is made up of 17 amino acids.